The T cell receptor beta chain under discussion was sequenced for a study of T cell responses to AZD1222 COVID-19 vaccine. On this clone itself: Antigen unknown.

V gave up 4 bases and J gave up 4 bases, with 22 bases separating them. The CDR3 is made up of 17 amino acids. Germline V gene data show CDR1 as WSHSY and CDR2 as SAAADI. The repertoire was sequenced with immunoSEQ multiplex PCR; TCRdb's copy has only in-frame clones and lacks some. The repertoire holds over 100,000 clones, with around nine tenths as singletons. General study results and limits: Spike was spanned by vaccine-associated CD4 TCRs, which were dominant at 160-218 and 743-854. Most donors were white British and more were female, and clonal diversity was possibly underestimated. Repertoires were collected only later (after the peak T cell response had occurred).

This chain joins TRBV10-2 and TRBJ1-1, with D possibly matching TRBD1 (6 bases). The receptor was derived from an adult in good health. Sequences were derived from peripheral blood, sampled on day 0 of AZD1222 vaccination. CDR3 nucleotides: TGCGCCAGCAGTGCCCAGGGGAGGGGACGCGGGGGCACTGAAGCTTTCTTT. This sequence encodes CASSAQGRGRGGTEAFF.